The T cell receptor (beta chain) described here comes from a study of blood T cell repertoires in COVID-19. Study-level background: The United States, Italy and Spain provided the acute and convalescent COVID-19 samples.

CDR3 size: 15 residues. Germline values: CDR1 MNHEY, CDR2 SVGAGI. Trimming took off 6 bases at V and 6 bases at J, with 21 bases between the two ends. Per the original methods: Nucleated cell number was recorded as an estimate derived from reference gene primer amplification. Profiled with immunoSEQ multiplex PCR; TCRdb holds only in-frame clones, not every one. The D gene and trimming were derived from the DNA, and the V and J assignments and clone size from that table. The table lists roughly 61,000 clones, more than 55% of them singletons, with approximately 51% in the top ten. Allocation to cohorts depended on clinical history reported by the participants.

Sequenced material: PBMCs or T cells enriched from blood (not recorded which). This chain joins TRBV6-5 and TRBJ2-7; TRBD2 might be the D (6 bases). This receptor was obtained from a woman in her sixties who had been exposed to COVID-19. The CDR3 reads CASSNYQGGVGEQYF. DNA of the CDR3: TGTGCCAGCAGCAATTATCAGGGCGGGGTGGGCGAGCAGTACTTC.